This T cell receptor (gamma chain) was obtained from a study of gamma-delta T cells after stem cell transplantation. Trimming cost V 4 bases and J 7 bases; bases outside gene matches: 4. The CDR3 runs 15 residues. Per the germline V gene, CDR1 is GITISATS and CDR2 is ISYDGTV (reference sequence). TCRdb re-called the RT-PCR reads with CATT. The sample yields 300 to 400 gamma-chain clones, 46% seen once. Note on this clone: A read error may be the cause here, since a much bigger clone is one base away. This CDR3 is also generated by other DNA sequences in the sample.

The specimen was gamma-delta T cells. This chain joins TRGV9 and TRGJP. TCRdb leaves out the J gene; it was filled in here by matching the DNA to germline. The clonotype originates from a human donor. It is not recorded whose cells these are; they may come from a transplant donor. The chain's CDR3 is CALWDEELGKKIKVF. The CDR3 DNA follows: TGTGCCTTGTGGGATGAGGAGTTGGGCAAAAAAATCAAGGTATTT.